This T cell receptor beta chain is drawn from a study of vaccination and CD4 T cells after COVID-19. Germline V gene data show CDR1 as DFQATT and CDR2 as SNEGSKA (reference sequence). V shed 1 base and J shed 8 bases, with 15 bases lying between them. The CDR3 sequence is 14 residues long. Treatment noted: approximately 10-day PBMC culture with coronavirus spike peptide pools or control peptides (ViraFEST assay). The unexposed donor gave CD4+ T cells before the COVID-19 pandemic (2011-2018). Notes on this clonotype: As yet, its antigen is unknown.

With the Oncomine TCR Beta short-read assay, DNA from cultured CD4+ T cells was sequenced. One entry per CDR3 protein, called by TCRdb with MiXCR from the PCR reads. The sample consists of 4,000 to 5,000 distinct CDR3 sequences, approximately 30% of them appearing once. Sequencing used CD4+ T cells from blood, cultured in vitro. This clonotype was sampled from a human donor in good health. J is TRBJ1-3 and V is TRBV20-1, with D possibly matching TRBD1 (5 bases). In nucleotides, the CDR3 is TGCAGTGCTAGAGGTGGGACCGGGGTGGACACCATATATTTT. It encodes CSARGGTGVDTIYF.